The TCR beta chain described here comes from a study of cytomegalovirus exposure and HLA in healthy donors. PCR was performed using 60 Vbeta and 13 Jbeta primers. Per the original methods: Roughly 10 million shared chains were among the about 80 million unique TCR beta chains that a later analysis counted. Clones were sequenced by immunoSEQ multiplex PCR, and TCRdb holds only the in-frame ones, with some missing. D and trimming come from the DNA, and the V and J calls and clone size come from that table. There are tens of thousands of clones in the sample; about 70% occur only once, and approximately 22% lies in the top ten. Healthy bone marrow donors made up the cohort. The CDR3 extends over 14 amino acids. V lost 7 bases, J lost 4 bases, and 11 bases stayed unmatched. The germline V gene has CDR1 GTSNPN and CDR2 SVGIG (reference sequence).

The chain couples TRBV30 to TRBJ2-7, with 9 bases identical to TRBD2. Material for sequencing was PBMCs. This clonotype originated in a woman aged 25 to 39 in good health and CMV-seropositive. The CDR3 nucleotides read TGTGCCTCCCGCCGTGCTAGCGGGGTATACGAGCAGTACTTC. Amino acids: CASRRASGVYEQYF. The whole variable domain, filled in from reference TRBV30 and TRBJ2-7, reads SQTIHQWPATLVQPVGSPLSLECTVEGTSNPNLYWYRQAAGRGLQLLFYSVGIGQISSEVPQNLSASRPQDRQFILSSKKLLLSDSGFYLCASRRASGVYEQYFGPGTRLTVT.